Listed below are T cell receptor beta chains from one sample, sequenced in a study of blood T cell repertoires in COVID-19. Here immunoSEQ multiplex PCR was the method, and the copy in TCRdb shows in-frame clones only, minus some. Of some 270,000 clones listed, 75% to 85% are singletons. The sample was PBMCs or T cells enriched from blood (not recorded which). The receptors derive from a woman aged 45-60 years with acute COVID-19. Each CDR3 is given with its conserved first and last residue. A D gene is named only where the DNA matches it firmly. Some rows have no size entry. The others give once, few or many, or a class for an expanded clone.

len: 14
j_gene: TRBJ1-6
d_gene: -
v_gene: TRBV30
abundance: -
CDR3aa: CAWSVGGINSPLHF
CDR3nt: TGTGCCTGGAGTGTTGGGGGGATAAATTCACCCCTCCACTTT

len: 13
j_gene: TRBJ1-6
d_gene: TRBD1
v_gene: TRBV5-6
abundance: -
CDR3aa: CASSLGTGGPLHF
CDR3nt: TGTGCCAGCAGCTTGGGGACAGGGGGACCCCTCCACTTT

len: 15
j_gene: TRBJ2-1
d_gene: TRBD1
v_gene: TRBV13
abundance: -
CDR3aa: CASSPPGTGLNEQFF
CDR3nt: TGTGCCAGCAGCCCCCCCGGGACAGGGTTGAATGAGCAGTTCTTC

len: 15
j_gene: TRBJ1-1
d_gene: -
v_gene: TRBV3-1/TRBV3-2
abundance: -
CDR3aa: CASSPRTPRGTEAFF
CDR3nt: TGTGCCAGCAGCCCACGGACGCCCCGGGGCACTGAAGCTTTCTTT

len: 17
j_gene: TRBJ2-7
d_gene: TRBD1
v_gene: TRBV5-4
abundance: -
CDR3aa: CASSLDYGQGLSYEQYF
CDR3nt: TGTGCCAGCAGCTTGGATTATGGACAGGGTCTCTCCTACGAGCAGTACTTC

len: 17
j_gene: TRBJ2-1
d_gene: TRBD1
v_gene: TRBV27
abundance: few
CDR3aa: CASRGEPRDRRYNEQFF
CDR3nt: TGTGCCAGCAGAGGGGAGCCCCGGGACAGGAGATACAATGAGCAGTTCTTC

len: 17
j_gene: TRBJ1-2
d_gene: TRBD1
v_gene: TRBV13
abundance: -
CDR3aa: CASRPLSTGGAGYGYTF
CDR3nt: TGTGCCAGCAGGCCTCTCTCTACAGGGGGCGCTGGCTATGGCTACACCTTC

len: 16
j_gene: TRBJ1-2
d_gene: TRBD1
v_gene: TRBV6-5
abundance: -
CDR3aa: CASSYSVGRGPGGYTF
CDR3nt: TGTGCCAGCAGTTACTCGGTTGGCAGGGGGCCGGGTGGCTACACCTTC

len: 16
j_gene: TRBJ1-1
d_gene: -
v_gene: TRBV18
abundance: -
CDR3aa: CASSPRQAGSLERAFF
CDR3nt: TGTGCCAGCTCACCACGCCAGGCAGGGTCCCTCGAGAGGGCTTTCTTT

len: 18
j_gene: TRBJ1-2
d_gene: TRBD1
v_gene: TRBV25-1
abundance: -
CDR3aa: CASSSDRGPLNVRYGYTF
CDR3nt: TGTGCCAGCAGTTCCGACAGGGGGCCCCTAAATGTCCGCTATGGCTACACCTTC

len: 19
j_gene: TRBJ2-3
d_gene: TRBD2
v_gene: TRBV4-2
abundance: -
CDR3aa: CASSQDLAGGGGPTDTQYF
CDR3nt: TGTGCCAGCAGCCAAGATCTAGCGGGGGGGGGCGGACCCACAGATACGCAGTATTTT

len: 15
j_gene: TRBJ1-5
d_gene: TRBD1
v_gene: TRBV6-5
abundance: -
CDR3aa: CASREGQSSNQPQHF
CDR3nt: TGTGCCAGCAGGGAGGGACAGTCCAGCAATCAGCCCCAGCATTTT

len: 15
j_gene: TRBJ1-5
d_gene: TRBD1
v_gene: TRBV2
abundance: once
CDR3aa: CASQGTVVSNQPQHF
CDR3nt: TGTGCCAGCCAGGGGACAGTTGTTAGCAATCAGCCCCAGCATTTT

len: 14
j_gene: TRBJ1-5
d_gene: TRBD1
v_gene: TRBV11-3
abundance: -
CDR3aa: CAGTNRGSNQPQHF
CDR3nt: TGTGCCGGTACAAACAGGGGAAGCAATCAGCCCCAGCATTTT

len: 15
j_gene: TRBJ2-7
d_gene: -
v_gene: TRBV6-6
abundance: -
CDR3aa: CASRNGQGGSYEQYF
CDR3nt: TGTGCCAGCAGAAACGGGCAGGGAGGTTCCTACGAGCAGTACTTC

len: 13
j_gene: TRBJ1-1
d_gene: -
v_gene: TRBV25-1
abundance: -
CDR3aa: CASSLSGGTEAFF
CDR3nt: TGTGCCAGCAGTTTGTCCGGGGGCACTGAAGCTTTCTTT

len: 17
j_gene: TRBJ2-5
d_gene: TRBD1
v_gene: TRBV3-1/TRBV3-2
abundance: once
CDR3aa: CASSQGNPGQGGETQYF
CDR3nt: TGTGCCAGCAGCCAAGGAAATCCGGGACAGGGCGGAGAGACCCAGTACTTC

len: 12
j_gene: TRBJ1-6
d_gene: -
v_gene: TRBV6-5
abundance: -
CDR3aa: CASSYPNSPLHF
CDR3nt: TGTGCCAGCAGCTATCCTAACTCACCCCTCCACTTT

len: 13
j_gene: TRBJ1-3
d_gene: TRBD1
v_gene: TRBV6-6
abundance: -
CDR3aa: CASSTTGGDTIYF
CDR3nt: TGTGCCAGCAGTACTACAGGGGGTGACACCATATATTTT

len: 14
j_gene: TRBJ1-2
d_gene: -
v_gene: TRBV7-2
abundance: -
CDR3aa: CASRHRDKGAGYTF
CDR3nt: TGTGCCAGCAGACACCGGGACAAAGGAGCGGGCTACACCTTC

len: 13
j_gene: TRBJ2-5
d_gene: TRBD1
v_gene: TRBV11-2
abundance: -
CDR3aa: CASSLGQQETQYF
CDR3nt: TGTGCCAGCAGCTTGGGACAGCAAGAGACCCAGTACTTC

len: 14
j_gene: TRBJ2-2
d_gene: TRBD1
v_gene: TRBV15
abundance: -
CDR3aa: CATSRDRATGELFF
CDR3nt: TGTGCCACCAGCAGGGACAGGGCCACCGGGGAGCTGTTTTTT

len: 13
j_gene: TRBJ2-3
d_gene: -
v_gene: TRBV9
abundance: -
CDR3aa: CASSTRQTDTQYF
CDR3nt: TGTGCCAGCAGCACCAGACAAACAGATACGCAGTATTTT

len: 20
j_gene: TRBJ1-6
d_gene: TRBD1
v_gene: TRBV5-8
abundance: -
CDR3aa: CASSLEASGTGGFYNSPLHF
CDR3nt: TGTGCCAGCAGCTTGGAGGCTTCCGGGACAGGGGGCTTCTATAATTCACCCCTCCACTTT

len: 13
j_gene: TRBJ1-2
d_gene: TRBD1
v_gene: TRBV5-4
abundance: -
CDR3aa: CASSRQGMGGYTF
CDR3nt: TGTGCCAGCAGCCGACAGGGGATGGGGGGCTACACCTTC

len: 16
j_gene: TRBJ1-2
d_gene: TRBD1
v_gene: TRBV5-1
abundance: -
CDR3aa: CASSPTGGGRDYGYTF
CDR3nt: TGCGCCAGCAGCCCGACAGGGGGCGGAAGGGACTATGGCTACACCTTC

len: 11
j_gene: TRBJ1-1
d_gene: TRBD1
v_gene: TRBV20-1
abundance: -
CDR3aa: CSASLTGRAFF
CDR3nt: TGCAGTGCTAGTTTGACAGGGAGAGCTTTCTTT

len: 11
j_gene: TRBJ2-7
d_gene: -
v_gene: TRBV6-2/TRBV6-3
abundance: -
CDR3aa: CASSQNYEQYF
CDR3nt: TGTGCCAGCAGTCAGAACTACGAGCAGTACTTC

len: 14
j_gene: TRBJ1-3
d_gene: -
v_gene: TRBV3-1/TRBV3-2
abundance: -
CDR3aa: CASRPGGVGNTIYF
CDR3nt: TGTGCCAGCAGGCCCGGAGGGGTGGGAAACACCATATATTTT

len: 14
j_gene: TRBJ2-2
d_gene: TRBD1
v_gene: TRBV6-5
abundance: -
CDR3aa: CASSRDRVSWELFF
CDR3nt: TGTGCCAGCAGCCGGGACAGGGTCTCATGGGAGCTGTTTTTT

len: 17
j_gene: TRBJ1-1
d_gene: TRBD1
v_gene: TRBV30
abundance: -
CDR3aa: CAWSGTGGGFGNTEAFF
CDR3nt: TGTGCCTGGAGTGGGACAGGGGGCGGTTTTGGGAACACTGAAGCTTTCTTT

len: 17
j_gene: TRBJ2-3
d_gene: -
v_gene: TRBV5-1
abundance: -
CDR3aa: CASSLGAGIGGTDTQYF
CDR3nt: TGCGCCAGCAGCTTGGGAGCTGGTATTGGCGGTACAGATACGCAGTATTTT

len: 18
j_gene: TRBJ1-4
d_gene: TRBD1
v_gene: TRBV10-3
abundance: -
CDR3aa: CAISGAGGSTGGLEKLFF
CDR3nt: TGTGCCATCAGTGGTGCTGGGGGCTCCACAGGGGGCCTTGAAAAACTGTTTTTT

len: 13
j_gene: TRBJ1-5
d_gene: -
v_gene: TRBV7-9
abundance: -
CDR3aa: CASSLVAGQPQHF
CDR3nt: TGTGCCAGCAGCTTAGTTGCGGGGCAGCCCCAGCATTTT

len: 13
j_gene: TRBJ1-1
d_gene: -
v_gene: TRBV2
abundance: -
CDR3aa: CASSEGVGETAFF
CDR3nt: TGTGCCAGCAGCGAAGGGGTCGGGGAAACGGCTTTCTTT

len: 14
j_gene: TRBJ1-1
d_gene: -
v_gene: TRBV2
abundance: once
CDR3aa: CARSRPGRDTEAFF
CDR3nt: TGTGCCAGAAGCAGGCCAGGGAGGGACACTGAAGCTTTCTTT

len: 15
j_gene: TRBJ2-1
d_gene: TRBD2
v_gene: TRBV4-1
abundance: -
CDR3aa: CASSQELAGNNEQFF
CDR3nt: TGCGCCAGCAGCCAAGAGCTAGCGGGGAATAATGAGCAGTTCTTC

len: 15
j_gene: TRBJ1-5
d_gene: -
v_gene: TRBV6-5
abundance: -
CDR3aa: CASSARQNSNQPQHF
CDR3nt: TGTGCCAGCAGCGCCCGACAGAATAGCAATCAGCCCCAGCATTTT

len: 13
j_gene: TRBJ2-2
d_gene: TRBD1
v_gene: TRBV19
abundance: -
CDR3aa: CASGYRGTGELFF
CDR3nt: TGTGCCAGTGGGTACAGGGGCACCGGGGAGCTGTTTTTT

len: 17
j_gene: TRBJ2-2
d_gene: TRBD2
v_gene: TRBV6-2/TRBV6-3
abundance: -
CDR3aa: CASSPLGGGTNTGELFF
CDR3nt: TGTGCCAGCAGCCCCCTGGGCGGGGGGACGAACACCGGGGAGCTGTTTTTT

len: 15
j_gene: TRBJ2-5
d_gene: -
v_gene: TRBV5-1
abundance: -
CDR3aa: CASSFSQGPSETQYF
CDR3nt: TGCGCCAGCAGCTTTTCACAGGGCCCCTCGGAGACCCAGTACTTC

len: 12
j_gene: TRBJ1-6
d_gene: -
v_gene: TRBV12-5
abundance: -
CDR3aa: CASGPLFSPLHF
CDR3nt: TGTGCTAGTGGTCCCCTCTTTTCACCCCTCCACTTT

len: 14
j_gene: TRBJ2-3
d_gene: -
v_gene: TRBV29-1
abundance: -
CDR3aa: CSVEEASGTDTQYF
CDR3nt: TGCAGCGTTGAAGAGGCCTCTGGCACAGATACGCAGTATTTT

len: 15
j_gene: TRBJ2-7
d_gene: TRBD2
v_gene: TRBV18
abundance: -
CDR3aa: CASTSLAGGHHEQYF
CDR3nt: TGTGCCAGCACTTCACTAGCGGGGGGGCACCACGAGCAGTACTTC

len: 15
j_gene: TRBJ1-1
d_gene: -
v_gene: TRBV5-5
abundance: -
CDR3aa: CASSPVRGMNTEAFF
CDR3nt: TGTGCCAGCAGCCCAGTTCGGGGGATGAACACTGAAGCTTTCTTT

len: 14
j_gene: TRBJ2-7
d_gene: -
v_gene: TRBV19
abundance: few
CDR3aa: CASSQHIRGSEQYF
CDR3nt: TGTGCCAGCAGCCAACACATAAGGGGATCCGAGCAGTACTTC

len: 13
j_gene: TRBJ1-5
d_gene: -
v_gene: TRBV9
abundance: -
CDR3aa: CASSDDRLGPQHF
CDR3nt: TGTGCCAGCAGCGATGACAGGTTGGGGCCCCAGCATTTT

len: 13
j_gene: TRBJ2-1
d_gene: -
v_gene: TRBV20-1
abundance: once
CDR3aa: CSASLAGYNEQFF
CDR3nt: TGCAGTGCTAGTCTAGCCGGGTACAATGAGCAGTTCTTC

len: 14
j_gene: TRBJ1-2
d_gene: TRBD1
v_gene: TRBV10-3
abundance: once
CDR3aa: CAISGTGGIGGYTF
CDR3nt: TGTGCCATCAGCGGGACAGGGGGCATTGGTGGCTACACCTTC

len: 15
j_gene: TRBJ1-2
d_gene: -
v_gene: TRBV7-9
abundance: -
CDR3aa: CASSLGWAAGDGYTF
CDR3nt: TGTGCCAGCAGCTTAGGGTGGGCGGCAGGGGACGGCTACACCTTC

len: 15
j_gene: TRBJ1-3
d_gene: -
v_gene: TRBV2
abundance: -
CDR3aa: CASSDREFSGNTIYF
CDR3nt: TGTGCCAGCAGTGATCGGGAGTTCTCTGGAAACACCATATATTTT

len: 16
j_gene: TRBJ2-3
d_gene: -
v_gene: TRBV7-2
abundance: -
CDR3aa: CASSLEYRGEADTQYF
CDR3nt: TGTGCCAGCAGCTTAGAGTACCGCGGGGAGGCAGATACGCAGTATTTT

len: 16
j_gene: TRBJ2-7
d_gene: TRBD2
v_gene: TRBV7-2
abundance: -
CDR3aa: CASSLTGGQGTYEQYF
CDR3nt: TGTGCCAGCAGCTTAACGGGGGGGCAGGGGACCTACGAGCAGTACTTC

len: 14
j_gene: TRBJ1-2
d_gene: -
v_gene: TRBV16
abundance: -
CDR3aa: CASSQSGGNYGYTF
CDR3nt: TGTGCCAGCAGCCAATCAGGGGGTAACTATGGCTACACCTTC

len: 14
j_gene: TRBJ1-4
d_gene: TRBD1
v_gene: TRBV7-6
abundance: -
CDR3aa: CASSQTGENEKLFF
CDR3nt: TGTGCCAGCAGCCAGACAGGGGAAAATGAAAAACTGTTTTTT

len: 14
j_gene: TRBJ1-3
d_gene: TRBD1
v_gene: TRBV10-3
abundance: -
CDR3aa: CAISESTGGDTIYF
CDR3nt: TGTGCCATCAGTGAGTCCACAGGGGGGGACACCATATATTTT

len: 14
j_gene: TRBJ1-5
d_gene: -
v_gene: TRBV19
abundance: -
CDR3aa: CASIRQGSNQPQHF
CDR3nt: TGTGCCAGTATCAGGCAGGGGAGCAATCAGCCCCAGCATTTT

len: 12
j_gene: TRBJ1-1
d_gene: -
v_gene: TRBV19
abundance: -
CDR3aa: CASSIRNGEAFF
CDR3nt: TGTGCCAGTAGTATCCGAAACGGTGAAGCTTTCTTT